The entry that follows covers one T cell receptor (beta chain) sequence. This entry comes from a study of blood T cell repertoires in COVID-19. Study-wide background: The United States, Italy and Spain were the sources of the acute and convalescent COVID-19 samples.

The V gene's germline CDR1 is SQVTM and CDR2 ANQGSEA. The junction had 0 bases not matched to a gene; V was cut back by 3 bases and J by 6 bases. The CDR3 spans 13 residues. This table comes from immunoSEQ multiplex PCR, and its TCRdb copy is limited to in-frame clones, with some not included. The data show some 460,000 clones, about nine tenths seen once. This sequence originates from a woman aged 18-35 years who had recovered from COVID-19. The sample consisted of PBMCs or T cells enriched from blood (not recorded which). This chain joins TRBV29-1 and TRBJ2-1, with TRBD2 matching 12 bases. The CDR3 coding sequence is TGCAGCGTTGAGGGACTAGCGGGCAATGAGCAGTTCTTC. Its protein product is CSVEGLAGNEQFF.